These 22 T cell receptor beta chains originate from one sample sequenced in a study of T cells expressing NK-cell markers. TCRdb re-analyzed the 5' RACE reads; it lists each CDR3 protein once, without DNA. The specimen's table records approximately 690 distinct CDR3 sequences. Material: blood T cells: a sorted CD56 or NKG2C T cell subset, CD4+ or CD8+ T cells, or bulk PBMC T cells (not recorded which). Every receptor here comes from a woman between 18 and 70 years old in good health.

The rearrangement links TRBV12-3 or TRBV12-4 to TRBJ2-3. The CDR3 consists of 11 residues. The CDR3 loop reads CASSCGDTQYF.

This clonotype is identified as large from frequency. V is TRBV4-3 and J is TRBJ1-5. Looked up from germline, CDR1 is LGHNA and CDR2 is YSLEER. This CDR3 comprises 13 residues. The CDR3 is CASSQEPSQPQHF.

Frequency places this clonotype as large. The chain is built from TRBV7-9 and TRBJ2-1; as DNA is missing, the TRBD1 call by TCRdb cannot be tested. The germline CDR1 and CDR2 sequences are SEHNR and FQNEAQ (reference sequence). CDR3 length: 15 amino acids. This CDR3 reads CASSPRTGRSNEQFF. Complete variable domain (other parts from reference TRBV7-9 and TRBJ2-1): DTGVSQNPRHKITKRGQNVTFRCDPISEHNRLYWYRQTLGQGPEFLTYFQNEAQLEKSRLLSDRFSAERPKGSFSTLEIQRTEQGDSAMYLCASSPRTGRSNEQFFGPGTRLTVL.

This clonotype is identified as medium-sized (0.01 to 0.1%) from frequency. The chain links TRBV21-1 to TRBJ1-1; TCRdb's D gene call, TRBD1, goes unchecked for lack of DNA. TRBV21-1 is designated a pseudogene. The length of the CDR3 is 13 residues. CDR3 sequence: CASSRAENTEAFF.

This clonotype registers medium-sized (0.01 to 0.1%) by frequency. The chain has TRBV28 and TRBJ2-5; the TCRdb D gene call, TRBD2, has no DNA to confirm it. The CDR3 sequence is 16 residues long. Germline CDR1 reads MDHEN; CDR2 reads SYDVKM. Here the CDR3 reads CASSFKWASGGETQYF. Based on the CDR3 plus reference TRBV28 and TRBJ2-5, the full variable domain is DVKVTQSSRYLVKRTGEKVFLECVQDMDHENMFWYRQDPGLGLRLIYFSYDVKMKEKGDIPEGYSVSREKKERFSLILESASTNQTSMYLCASSFKWASGGETQYFGPGTRLLVL.

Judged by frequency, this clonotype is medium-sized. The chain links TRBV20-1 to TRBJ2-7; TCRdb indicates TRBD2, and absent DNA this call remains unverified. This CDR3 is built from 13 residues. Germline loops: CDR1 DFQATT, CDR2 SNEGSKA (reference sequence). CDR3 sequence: CSARGLADYEQYF.

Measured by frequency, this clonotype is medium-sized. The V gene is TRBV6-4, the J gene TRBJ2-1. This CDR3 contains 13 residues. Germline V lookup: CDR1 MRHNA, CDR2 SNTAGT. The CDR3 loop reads CASSDMGIGEQFF.

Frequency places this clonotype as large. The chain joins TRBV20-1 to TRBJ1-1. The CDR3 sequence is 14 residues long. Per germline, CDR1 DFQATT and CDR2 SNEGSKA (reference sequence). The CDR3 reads CSAARPSGGTEAFF.

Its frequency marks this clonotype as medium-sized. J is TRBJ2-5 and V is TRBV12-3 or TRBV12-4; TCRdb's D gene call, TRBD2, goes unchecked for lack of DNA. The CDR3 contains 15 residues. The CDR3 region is CASTLSRGFQKTQYF.

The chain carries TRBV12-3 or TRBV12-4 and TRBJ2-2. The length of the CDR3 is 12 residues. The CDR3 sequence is CASSLGTGELFF.

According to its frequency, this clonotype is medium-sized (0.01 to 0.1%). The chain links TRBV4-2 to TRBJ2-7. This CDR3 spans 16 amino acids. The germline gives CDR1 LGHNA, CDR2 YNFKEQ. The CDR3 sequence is CASSQDRSTASYEQYF.

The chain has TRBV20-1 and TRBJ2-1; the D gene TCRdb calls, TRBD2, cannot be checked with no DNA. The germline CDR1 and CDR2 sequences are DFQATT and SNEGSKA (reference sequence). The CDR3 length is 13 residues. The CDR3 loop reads CSAREAEYNEQFF.

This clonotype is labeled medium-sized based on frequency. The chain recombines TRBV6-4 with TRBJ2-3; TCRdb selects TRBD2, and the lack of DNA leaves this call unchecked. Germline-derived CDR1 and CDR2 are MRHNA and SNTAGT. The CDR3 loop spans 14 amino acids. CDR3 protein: CASSVSGSMDTQYF.

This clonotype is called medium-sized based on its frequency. The CDR3 sequence: CASTRGTLDSDTQYF. The genes are TRBV6-2 or TRBV6-3 and TRBJ2-3; TCRdb's D gene call, TRBD2, goes unchecked for lack of DNA. Germline CDR1 and CDR2: MNHEY and SVGEGT. The CDR3 runs 15 residues.

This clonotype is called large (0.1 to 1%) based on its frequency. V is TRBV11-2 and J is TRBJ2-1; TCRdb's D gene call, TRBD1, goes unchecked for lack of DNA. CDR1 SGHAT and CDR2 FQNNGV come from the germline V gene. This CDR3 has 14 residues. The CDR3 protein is CASKRGQAHNEQFF.

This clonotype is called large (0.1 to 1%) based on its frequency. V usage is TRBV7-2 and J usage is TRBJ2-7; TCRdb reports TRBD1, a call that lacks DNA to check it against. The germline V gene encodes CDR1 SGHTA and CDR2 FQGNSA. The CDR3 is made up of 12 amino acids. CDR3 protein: CASSLRGVEQYF.

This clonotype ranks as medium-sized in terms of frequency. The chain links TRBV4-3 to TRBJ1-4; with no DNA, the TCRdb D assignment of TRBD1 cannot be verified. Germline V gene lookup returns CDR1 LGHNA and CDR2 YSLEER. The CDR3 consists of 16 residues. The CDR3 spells CASSQNVGAGVEKLFF.

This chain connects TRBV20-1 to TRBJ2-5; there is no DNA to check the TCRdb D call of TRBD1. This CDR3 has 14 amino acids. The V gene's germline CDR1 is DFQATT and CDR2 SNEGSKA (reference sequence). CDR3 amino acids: CSARGGDSRETQYF.

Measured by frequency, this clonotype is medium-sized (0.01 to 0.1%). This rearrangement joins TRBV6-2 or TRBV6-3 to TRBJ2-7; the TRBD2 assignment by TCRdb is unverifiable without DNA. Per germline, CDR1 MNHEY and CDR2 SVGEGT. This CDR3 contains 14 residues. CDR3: CASSYADSADEQYF.

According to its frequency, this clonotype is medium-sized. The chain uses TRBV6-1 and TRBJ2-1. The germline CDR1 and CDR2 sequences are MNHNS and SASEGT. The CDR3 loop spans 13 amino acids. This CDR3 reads CASSVSDYNEQFF.

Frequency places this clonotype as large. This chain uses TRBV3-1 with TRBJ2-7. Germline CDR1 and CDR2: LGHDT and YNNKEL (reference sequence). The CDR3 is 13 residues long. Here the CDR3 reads CASSQDGVYEQYF.

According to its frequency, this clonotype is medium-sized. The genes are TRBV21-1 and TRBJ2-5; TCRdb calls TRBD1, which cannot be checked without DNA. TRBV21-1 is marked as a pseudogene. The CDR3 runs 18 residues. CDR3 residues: CASSKRRGRGRPQETQYF.